The 27 T cell receptor beta chains listed next were all sequenced from one sample in a study of cytomegalovirus exposure and HLA in healthy donors. TCRdb's copy holds only in-frame clones and misses some; the assay was immunoSEQ multiplex PCR. The data show a few hundred thousand clones, about 86% seen once. The sequenced material came from PBMCs. These receptors came from a woman younger than 35 in good health and CMV-seronegative.

The chain combines TRBV19 with TRBJ2-3; TRBD2 matches 11 bases. This CDR3 contains 17 residues. In germline, CDR1 is LNHDA, CDR2 SQIVND (reference sequence). The J segment lost 2 bases and the V segment lost 3 bases, leaving 7 bases of the junction unmatched. This CDR3 is CASSMRLAGTATDTQYF. CDR3 DNA sequence: TGTGCCAGTAGTATGCGACTAGCGGGGACGGCCACAGATACGCAGTATTTT.

The chain joins TRBV7-9 to TRBJ1-1, with D unclear. The CDR3 spans 14 residues. Deletions cut 1 base from V and 3 bases from J, with 9 bases between. Germline lookup yields CDR1 SEHNR and CDR2 FQNEAQ (reference sequence). This CDR3 reads CASSLVGPDTEAFF. In DNA form, the CDR3 reads TGTGCCAGCAGCTTAGTCGGTCCGGACACTGAAGCTTTCTTT.

This clone was counted between two and nine times. The J gene is TRBJ1-1, the V gene TRBV11-2; 8 bases line up with TRBD1. The germline V gene has CDR1 SGHAT and CDR2 FQNNGV. Losses at the gene ends were 6 bases for V and 3 bases for J; bases not matched to a gene: 3. The CDR3 covers 13 residues. In DNA form, the CDR3 reads TGTGCCAGCAGTTCGGACAGGGACACTGAAGCTTTCTTT. Its protein is CASSSDRDTEAFF.

This clone appeared once. The chain carries TRBV9 and TRBJ2-7, with 7 bases fitting TRBD1. J gave up 3 bases and V 2 bases, and 11 bases lay outside the gene matches. The CDR3 is 16 amino acids. The germline gives CDR1 SGDLS, CDR2 YYNGEE. The CDR3 DNA follows: TGTGCCAGCAGCGTGGATTCGGGACAGCGAATCTACGAGCAGTACTTC. This encodes CASSVDSGQRIYEQYF.

J is TRBJ2-7 and V is TRBV25-1; TRBD2 might be the D (6 bases). Germline CDR1 and CDR2: MGHDK and SYGVNS. V was cut by 1 base and J by 6 bases, with 10 bases left in between. The CDR3 is made up of 13 amino acids. DNA for the CDR3: TGTGCCAGCAGTGAATGGGGGGTTGGCGAGCAGTACTTC. As protein: CASSEWGVGEQYF.

The chain carries TRBV2 and TRBJ2-7; 13 bases match TRBD2. Germline-derived CDR1 and CDR2 are SNHLY and FYNNEI. V gave up 6 bases and J gave up 4 bases; unmatched junction bases: 3. The CDR3 totals 14 residues. The DNA of the CDR3 is TGTGCCAGCAGCGGACTAGCGGGAGTGTACGAGCAGTACTTC. This gives the protein CASSGLAGVYEQYF.

The chain is built from TRBV28 and TRBJ1-2; the match to TRBD1 covers 11 bases. Germline lookup yields CDR1 MDHEN and CDR2 SYDVKM. The CDR3 consists of 13 residues. J gave up 3 bases and V 10 bases, and 4 bases lay outside the gene matches. The CDR3 here is CATGTGGYYGYTF. Written as DNA, the CDR3 is TGTGCCACAGGGACAGGGGGTTACTATGGCTACACCTTC.

V usage is TRBV4-3 and J usage is TRBJ2-7; a weak D match, TRBD1 (8 bases). The germline V and J ends were trimmed by 6 bases and 3 bases, with 18 bases remaining between them. CDR3 length equals 15 residues. The germline gives CDR1 LGHNA, CDR2 YSLEER. The CDR3 spells CASSRGQGGGYEQYF. The CDR3 coding sequence is TGCGCCAGCAGTCGCGGACAGGGAGGGGGCTACGAGCAGTACTTC.

J is TRBJ1-1 and V is TRBV10-3, with TRBD1 matching over 7 bases. The V gene's germline CDR1 is ENHRY and CDR2 SYGVKD. V lost 5 bases to trimming and J lost 0 bases; unmatched junction nucleotides: 3. The CDR3 totals 14 residues. The CDR3 region has the DNA TGTGCCATCAGTCCCGGGACAGTGAACACTGAAGCTTTCTTT. It encodes CAISPGTVNTEAFF.

The chain has TRBV29-1 and TRBJ2-3; 9 bases match TRBD1. There are 17 residues in the CDR3. V was pared by 2 bases and J by 3 bases, with 12 bases of the junction left unmatched. In germline, CDR1 is SQVTM, CDR2 ANQGSEA. The CDR3 here is CSVESMTGGSYTDTQYF. Written as DNA, the CDR3 is TGCAGCGTTGAATCAATGACAGGGGGGTCATATACAGATACGCAGTATTTT.

The chain recombines TRBV25-1 with TRBJ2-7; D is possibly TRBD1 (5 bases). The length of the CDR3 is 13 residues. The germline V and J ends were trimmed by 1 base and 5 bases, with 9 bases remaining between them. The germline gives CDR1 MGHDK, CDR2 SYGVNS. The CDR3 DNA sequence: TGTGCCAGCAGTGAATCTTGGGGCCACGAGCAGTACTTC. Translation: CASSESWGHEQYF.

V is TRBV30 and J is TRBJ1-1; D is ambiguous. V lost 5 bases and J 0 bases, leaving 13 bases between the germline ends. The CDR3 covers 14 residues. Germline lookup yields CDR1 GTSNPN and CDR2 SVGIG (reference sequence). CDR3 residues: CAWQQLNMNTEAFF. Here the CDR3 DNA reads TGTGCCTGGCAGCAACTAAACATGAACACTGAAGCTTTCTTT.

The V gene is TRBV6-5, the J gene TRBJ2-3, with D possibly being TRBD2 (6 bases). V was trimmed by 2 bases and J by 5 bases, leaving 11 bases between them. Germline CDR1 reads MNHEY; CDR2 reads SVGAGI. CDR3 length: 14 residues. The CDR3 bases are TGTGCCAGCAGTTACGGGGGGTCGATAGATACGCAGTATTTT. It encodes CASSYGGSIDTQYF.

This clone occurred a few times. V usage is TRBV27 and J usage is TRBJ1-6; D is possibly TRBD1 (6 bases). The CDR3 length is 16 residues. CDR1 and CDR2 (germline): MNHEY, SMNVEV (reference sequence). V lost 5 bases and J lost 5, with 16 bases in between. The DNA of the CDR3 is TGTGCCAGCAGTCCATCACTACAGGGAAATAATTCACCCCTCCACTTT. Residues: CASSPSLQGNNSPLHF.

This chain connects TRBV10-1 to TRBJ2-3; possibly TRBD1 for D (5 bases). This CDR3 spans 16 amino acids. CDR1 is WNHNN, CDR2 SYGVQD, per germline (reference sequence). The germline V and J ends were trimmed by 3 bases and 2 bases, with 15 bases remaining between them. CDR3 amino acids: CASSEGPTGHTDTQYF. In nucleotides, the CDR3 is TGCGCCAGCAGTGAAGGACCGACCGGACACACAGATACGCAGTATTTT.

This rearrangement joins TRBV4-2 to TRBJ2-7; 14 bases are shared with TRBD2. With V trimmed by 0 bases and J by 4 bases, 8 bases remained unmatched. Germline V gene sequence: CDR1 LGHNA, CDR2 YNFKEQ. The CDR3 length is 18 residues. CDR3 DNA sequence: TGTGCCAGCAGCCAAGACCCGGGACTAGCGGGAGTAGGTTACGAGCAGTACTTC. Its protein is CASSQDPGLAGVGYEQYF.

V usage is TRBV10-1 and J usage is TRBJ2-1; 11 bases are shared with TRBD1. Per germline, CDR1 WNHNN and CDR2 SYGVQD (reference sequence). The ends lost 6 bases at V and 0 bases at J; junction bases unmatched: 4. The CDR3 loop spans 16 amino acids. CDR3 DNA sequence: TGCGCCAGCAGCCGGGGGACAGGGGGCTCCTACAATGAGCAGTTCTTC. Encoded protein: CASSRGTGGSYNEQFF.

The sample holds one count of this clone. The V and J genes are TRBV27 and TRBJ2-5; D is possibly TRBD1 (5 bases). The germline V and J ends were trimmed by 8 bases and 2 bases, with 21 bases remaining between them. Germline V gene data show CDR1 as MNHEY and CDR2 as SMNVEV (reference sequence). This CDR3 contains 16 residues. The CDR3 here is CASWGETDQEQETQYF. The CDR3 nucleotides are TGTGCCAGCTGGGGCGAGACGGACCAAGAACAAGAGACCCAGTACTTC.

The V and J genes are TRBV7-8 and TRBJ1-2; TRBD1 is a possible D gene (5 bases). The CDR3 sequence is 13 residues long. V lost 1 base and J lost 8, with 11 bases in between. Germline V gives CDR1 SGHVS, CDR2 FQNEAQ. CDR3: CASSLVQGEGYTF. In DNA, the CDR3 is TGTGCCAGCAGCTTAGTCCAGGGCGAGGGCTACACCTTC. The whole variable domain, remainder taken from reference TRBV7-8 and TRBJ1-2, is GAGVSQSPRYKVAKRGQDVALRCDPISGHVSLFWYQQALGQGPEFLTYFQNEAQLDKSGLPSDRFFAERPEGSVSTLKIQRTQQEDSAVYLCASSLVQGEGYTFGSGTRLTVV.

This rearrangement joins TRBV5-1 to TRBJ2-7; no clear D gene. Trimming pared 1 base from V and 0 bases from J, leaving 14 bases between. CDR3 length: 16 residues. Germline loops: CDR1 SGHRS, CDR2 YFSETQ. The CDR3, as DNA: TGCGCCAGCAGCTTGTACGTAGGCAGGCACTCCTACGAGCAGTACTTC. This sequence encodes CASSLYVGRHSYEQYF.

In its sample, this clone was seen a few times. Other DNA sequences in the same sample also yield this CDR3. This chain uses TRBV11-3 with TRBJ1-1; D gene uncertain. The CDR3 has 12 residues. The V gene lost 0 bases and the J gene lost 4 bases, with 3 bases spanning the gap. Germline loops: CDR1 SGHNT, CDR2 YENEEA. The CDR3 loop reads CASSLEATEAFF. The CDR3 DNA reads TGTGCCAGCAGCTTAGAGGCCACTGAAGCTTTCTTT. Complete variable domain (other parts from reference TRBV11-3 and TRBJ1-1): EAGVVQSPRYKIIEKKQPVAFWCNPISGHNTLYWYLQNLGQGPELLIRYENEEAVDDSQLPKDRFSAERLKGVDSTLKIQPAELGDSAVYLCASSLEATEAFFGQGTRLTVV.

This chain joins TRBV28 and TRBJ1-1; D not resolved. V lost 8 bases and J 1 base, leaving 17 bases between the germline ends. The CDR3 spans 15 residues. Germline CDR1 is MDHEN and CDR2 is SYDVKM. CDR3 bases: TGTGCCAGCCAGATTGACTTCAGAGAGAACACTGAAGCTTTCTTT. This sequence encodes CASQIDFRENTEAFF. Supplemented by reference TRBV28 and TRBJ1-1, the full variable domain reads DVKVTQSSRYLVKRTGEKVFLECVQDMDHENMFWYRQDPGLGLRLIYFSYDVKMKEKGDIPEGYSVSREKKERFSLILESASTNQTSMYLCASQIDFRENTEAFFGQGTRLTVV.

V gene TRBV28 combines with J gene TRBJ1-2; D is uncertain. The CDR3 is 13 amino acids. V was shortened by 4 bases and J by 2 bases, with 8 bases between the two germline ends. Germline V lookup: CDR1 MDHEN, CDR2 SYDVKM. The CDR3: CASSSRLNYGYTF. Here the CDR3 DNA reads TGTGCCAGCAGTTCTCGCCTAAACTATGGCTACACCTTC.

In its sample, this clone was seen once. This CDR3 is CASSGQATSTDTQYF. CDR3 nucleotides: TGTGCCAGTAGTGGACAGGCAACTAGCACAGATACGCAGTATTTT. V is TRBV19 and J is TRBJ2-3; 7 bases are a match to TRBD1. Trimming cost V 5 bases and J 0 bases; bases outside gene matches: 5. Germline V gene data show CDR1 as LNHDA and CDR2 as SQIVND (reference sequence). CDR3 length: 15 residues.

This chain links TRBV6-6 with TRBJ2-5, with D possibly TRBD1 on 6 matching bases. The germline V gene has CDR1 MNHNY and CDR2 SVGAGI (reference sequence). Between the trimmed V and J ends, which lost 6 bases and 4 bases, there was a span of 12 bases. The CDR3 is 13 residues long. The chain's CDR3 is CASSTSGAETQYF. DNA for the CDR3: TGTGCCAGCAGCACATCAGGGGCAGAGACCCAGTACTTC.

The chain combines TRBV6-5 with TRBJ2-3; D is perhaps TRBD1 (5 bases). Germline V gene sequence: CDR1 MNHEY, CDR2 SVGAGI. The V gene lost 9 bases and the J gene lost 10 bases, with 26 bases spanning the gap. This CDR3 is built from 15 residues. Written as DNA, the CDR3 is TGTGCCAGTTTCTCTTCGGGCAGGGTGAGGTCATCGCAGTATTTT. Translated: CASFSSGRVRSSQYF.

CDR3 region: CASSSVRGGGYGYTF. The CDR3 coding sequence is TGTGCCAGCAGTTCGGTCCGGGGAGGAGGCTATGGCTACACCTTC. The chain uses TRBV6-5 and TRBJ1-2; no clear D gene. CDR3 length equals 15 residues. Germline assignment: CDR1 MNHEY and CDR2 SVGAGI. Trimming removed 4 bases at V and 4 bases at J, with 16 bases between.